The text below deals with one T cell receptor (beta chain). The antigen is unknown. TCRdb keeps only in-frame clones here, not all; method: immunoSEQ multiplex PCR. Of approximately 480,000 clones in the sample, around nine tenths were seen once. Treatment here: around 19 received Ad26.COV2.S at low or high dose, single or two shots; about 5 received placebo; per-sample allocation not given. Specimens were obtained on day 63 following the first vaccine or placebo injection. The CDR3 loop spans 12 amino acids. With 8 bases removed from V and 1 base from J, the gap between germline ends came to 8 bases. CDR1 and CDR2 (germline): MDHEN, SYDVKM. The sample originates from a study of Ad26.COV2.S vaccination and SARS-CoV-2 variants. Study-wide results and limits: The TCR breadth and depth analyses may have produced an underestimate of total T cell responses. Those who received the vaccine showed greater spike-specific TCR breadth than those given placebo.

The material was peripheral blood, obtained in a trial of Ad26.COV2.S vaccine versus placebo. The chain recombines TRBV28 with TRBJ1-1; D may be TRBD1 (5 bases). This TCR was recovered from a person aged 18-60 years who received the Ad26.COV2.S COVID-19 vaccine or a placebo. The CDR3 sequence is CASFRGNTEAFF. The DNA of the CDR3 is TGTGCCAGCTTTAGGGGGAACACTGAAGCTTTCTTT.